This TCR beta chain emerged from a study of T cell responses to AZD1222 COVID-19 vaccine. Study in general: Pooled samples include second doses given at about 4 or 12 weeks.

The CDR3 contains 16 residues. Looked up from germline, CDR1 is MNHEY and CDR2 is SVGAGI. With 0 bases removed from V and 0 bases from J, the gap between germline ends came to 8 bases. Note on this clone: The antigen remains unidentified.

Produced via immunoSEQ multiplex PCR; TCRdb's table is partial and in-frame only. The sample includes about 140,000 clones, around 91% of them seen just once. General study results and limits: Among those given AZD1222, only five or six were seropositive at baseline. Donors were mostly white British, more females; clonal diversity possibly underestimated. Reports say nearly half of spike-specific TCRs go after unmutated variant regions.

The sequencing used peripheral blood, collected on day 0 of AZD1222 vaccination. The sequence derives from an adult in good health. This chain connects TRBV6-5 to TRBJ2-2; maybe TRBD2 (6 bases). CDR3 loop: CASSYSRGSNTGELFF. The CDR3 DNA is TGTGCCAGCAGTTACTCGCGGGGATCGAACACCGGGGAGCTGTTTTTT.